A selection of T cell receptor beta chains follows, all from one sample in a study of T cell repertoires in cytomegalovirus infection. No antigen has been assigned to these receptors. One entry per CDR3 protein, called by TCRdb with MiXCR from the reads. The table shows more than 55,000 distinct CDR3 sequences, with approximately 22% occurring only once. Sequences were derived from CD8+ T cells from cultured PBMCs, sampled from culture after CMV antigen stimulation. Receptors were obtained from a human donor in good health (CMV status not recorded). Some clones in this sample may be carry-over from other donors' samples. Both conserved end residues are part of each CDR3. Fields, in order: clone size, V gene, D gene, J gene, CDR3 protein, CDR3 DNA. The D gene is left open where the match is weak. The size field is filled for only some rows; it gives once, few, many or a size class.

>few|TRBV29-1|-|TRBJ1-1
CSVPRSGPGGTEAFF
TGCAGCGTCCCACGGTCGGGCCCTGGGGGCACTGAAGCTTTCTTT
>few|TRBV27|TRBD1|TRBJ1-5
CASSKDRVSNQPQHF
TGTGCCAGCAGCAAAGACAGGGTTAGCAATCAGCCCCAGCATTTT
>-|TRBV12-3/TRBV12-4|-|TRBJ2-1
CASSPQYNEQFF
TGTGCCAGCAGTCCCCAGTACAATGAGCAGTTCTTC
>-|TRBV25-1|-|TRBJ2-1
CASSFTGRRRNEQFF
TGTGCCAGCAGTTTTACAGGGAGAAGGCGCAATGAGCAGTTCTTC
>-|TRBV6-6|TRBD1|TRBJ1-6
CASTSGTGGNSPLHF
TGTGCCAGCACTAGCGGGACAGGGGGTAATTCACCCCTCCACTTT
>few|TRBV7-8|-|TRBJ1-5
CASSLAGTDSNQPQHF
TGTGCCAGCAGCTTAGCGGGGACGGATAGCAATCAGCCCCAGCATTTT
>few|TRBV20-1|TRBD1|TRBJ2-7
CSARTTGQGFSYEQYF
TGCAGTGCTAGAACCACGGGACAGGGTTTCTCCTACGAGCAGTACTTC
>-|TRBV11-2|-|TRBJ2-7
CASSPRARQAIALDEQYF
TGTGCCAGCAGCCCTCGAGCCCGACAGGCGATTGCCCTGGACGAGCAGTACTTC
>-|TRBV7-8|TRBD1|TRBJ2-7
CAVTDRDSNGEQYF
TGTGCCGTTACCGACAGGGATTCGAATGGCGAGCAGTACTTC
>few|TRBV27|-|TRBJ2-7
CASSFKRVGDEQYF
TGTGCCAGCAGTTTCAAGAGGGTTGGGGACGAGCAGTACTTC
>many|TRBV7-8|TRBD2|TRBJ2-3
CASSLPGTTTDTQYF
TGTGCCAGCAGCTTACCCGGGACTACCACAGATACGCAGTATTTT
>once|TRBV6-2/TRBV6-3|-|TRBJ1-5
CASSPPGPRPFNQPQHF
TGTGCCAGCAGCCCCCCGGGACCAAGGCCCTTCAATCAGCCCCAGCATTTT
>-|TRBV5-1|-|TRBJ2-3
CASSLGRSSTDTQYF
TGCGCCAGCAGCTTAGGCAGATCTAGCACAGATACGCAGTATTTT
>few|TRBV20-1|-|TRBJ2-7
CSARGPKAYEQYF
TGCAGTGCTAGAGGGCCCAAGGCCTACGAGCAGTACTTC
>-|TRBV7-2|-|TRBJ2-1
CASSLVTRGGNEQFF
TGTGCCAGCAGCTTAGTTACTCGCGGAGGGAATGAGCAGTTCTTC
>-|TRBV7-2|-|TRBJ2-1
CASSLRQGPYNEQFF
TGTGCCAGCAGCTTAAGGCAGGGACCCTACAATGAGCAGTTCTTC